Reported below is one T cell receptor beta chain. The data derive from a study of blood T cell repertoires in COVID-19. The overall study: Italy, Spain and the United States were the sources of the convalescent and acute COVID-19 samples.

Germline-derived CDR1 and CDR2 are KGHSH and LQKENI. V was clipped by 1 base and J by 2 bases, with 6 bases between them. CDR3 length equals 13 residues. Libraries were prepared by immunoSEQ multiplex PCR; TCRdb keeps only in-frame clonotypes and omits some of them. The table has 150,000 to 200,000 clones, around 79% seen once; the top ten hold almost 6%. The origin of this receptor is a woman aged 40 to 50 with COVID-19, enrolled during active disease. The sample comprised peripheral blood. The rearrangement uses TRBV18 and TRBJ2-7; a possible D gene is TRBD1 (6 bases). The CDR3 region is CASSPRTAYEQYF. CDR3 bases: TGTGCCAGCTCACCACGGACAGCCTACGAGCAGTACTTC.